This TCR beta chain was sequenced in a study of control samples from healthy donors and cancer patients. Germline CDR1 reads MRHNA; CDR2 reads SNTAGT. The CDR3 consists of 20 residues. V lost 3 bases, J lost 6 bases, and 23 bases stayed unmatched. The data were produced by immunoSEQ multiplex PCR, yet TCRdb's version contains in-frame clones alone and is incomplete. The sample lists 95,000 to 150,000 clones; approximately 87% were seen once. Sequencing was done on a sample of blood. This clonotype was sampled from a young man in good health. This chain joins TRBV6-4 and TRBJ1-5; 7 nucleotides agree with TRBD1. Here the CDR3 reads CASSDHSTGFIRKGGQPQHF. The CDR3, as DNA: TGTGCCAGCAGTGATCATTCGACAGGGTTTATACGAAAAGGAGGTCAGCCCCAGCATTTT.